These 12 T cell receptor beta chains were all obtained from the same sample, sequenced in a study of CD8 T cells in Susac syndrome. cDNA came from about 0.51 to 1 ug RNA primed by random hexamers. Via MiXCR, TCRdb re-called the immunoSEQ multiplex PCR reads, giving one row per CDR3 protein. The sample contains over 300,000 distinct CDR3 sequences, around 92% of which appear only once. Specimen: CD4+ T cells from PBMCs. Source of these receptors: a human donor with multiple sclerosis.

The rearrangement joins TRBV29-1 to TRBJ2-7, with a weak D call TRBD2 (6 bases). V dropped 7 bases and J dropped 2 bases, with 15 bases sitting between them. The V gene's germline CDR1 is SQVTM and CDR2 ANQGSEA. This CDR3 region has 13 residues. This CDR3 reads CSALGPGAYEQYF. The DNA for the CDR3 is TGCAGCGCGTTAGGGCCGGGGGCCTACGAGCAGTACTTC.

CDR3 in amino acids: CAWTGVATNEKLFF. The CDR3 DNA is TGTGCCTGGACGGGGGTGGCAACTAATGAAAAACTGTTTTTT. The chain employs TRBV30 and TRBJ1-4; the D gene is possibly TRBD1 (5 bases). Germline CDR1 GTSNPN, CDR2 SVGIG (reference sequence). The length of the CDR3 is 14 residues. Deletions cut 4 bases from V and 0 bases from J, with 9 bases between.

The chain recombines TRBV2 with TRBJ1-6, with TRBD1 as a possible D gene (6 bases). V was clipped by 5 bases and J by 5 bases, with 22 bases between them. This CDR3 region has 18 residues. The germline V gene has CDR1 SNHLY and CDR2 FYNNEI. The CDR3 loop reads CASSRRGFAGRNNSPLHF. The CDR3, as DNA: TGTGCCAGCAGTCGAAGGGGGTTTGCAGGACGAAATAATTCACCCCTCCACTTT.

The chain employs TRBV5-6 and TRBJ2-2; 8 bases match TRBD1. The CDR3 has 15 residues. The germline gives CDR1 SGHDT, CDR2 YYEEEE. The ends lost 5 bases at V and 5 bases at J; junction bases unmatched: 8. CDR3 sequence reads: CASRFRTGLTGELFF. In nucleotides, the CDR3 is TGTGCCAGCAGATTCCGGACAGGGTTGACCGGGGAGCTGTTTTTT.

In DNA form, the CDR3 reads TGTGCCAGCTCAGGATTCGGACAGAACACTGAAGCTTTCTTT. This gives the protein CASSGFGQNTEAFF. The chain recombines TRBV18 with TRBJ1-1; D is perhaps TRBD1 (5 bases). The CDR3 has 14 amino acids. The germline CDR1 and CDR2 sequences are KGHSH and LQKENI. V lost 5 bases and J 1 base, leaving 11 bases between the germline ends.

The chain links TRBV20-1 to TRBJ1-1; D might be TRBD1 (5 bases). The germline V gene has CDR1 DFQATT and CDR2 SNEGSKA (reference sequence). This CDR3 spans 17 amino acids. Trimming removed 6 bases from V and 1 base from J, with 24 bases in between. Written as DNA, the CDR3 is TGCAGTGCAATTCCTGCGGCGGGGGGAAGCTGGAACACTGAAGCTTTCTTT. Protein sequence: CSAIPAAGGSWNTEAFF.

This clonotype has more than one count but fewer than ten. The CDR3 loop is CASSQANTEAFF. DNA for the CDR3: TGTGCCAGCTCACAGGCGAACACTGAAGCTTTCTTT. The rearrangement joins TRBV18 to TRBJ1-1, with D hard to call. Trimming cost V 4 bases and J 1 base, with 4 bases left between them. The germline gives CDR1 KGHSH, CDR2 LQKENI. This CDR3 contains 12 residues. Variable domain in full (rest from reference TRBV18 and TRBJ1-1): NAGVMQNPRHLVRRRGQEARLRCSPMKGHSHVYWYRQLPEEGLKFMVYLQKENIIDESGMPKERFSAEFPKEGPSILRIQQVVRGDSAAYFCASSQANTEAFFGQGTRLTVV.

The CDR3 protein is CASSLVSAGELFF. The CDR3 DNA reads TGTGCCAGCAGCTTAGTCTCCGCCGGGGAGCTGTTTTTT. The chain links TRBV11-3 to TRBJ2-2; D call uncertain. The V gene lost 1 base and the J gene lost 6 bases, with 6 bases spanning the gap. The V gene's germline CDR1 is SGHNT and CDR2 YENEEA. The CDR3 is 13 amino acids.

V and J are TRBV4-1 and TRBJ1-3; D is undetermined. The V end was cut by 0 bases, the J end by 3 bases, with 18 bases between. There are 18 residues in the CDR3. Germline CDR1 is MGHRA and CDR2 is YSYEKL. The CDR3 reads CASSQDPRTAALGNTIYF. The CDR3 DNA is TGCGCCAGCAGCCAAGATCCGCGTACGGCAGCCCTTGGAAACACCATATATTTT.

The rearrangement links TRBV9 to TRBJ2-5; no reliable D call. The CDR3 runs 13 residues. Germline lookup yields CDR1 SGDLS and CDR2 YYNGEE. Trimming removed 0 bases at V and 5 bases at J, with 8 bases between. The CDR3 is CASSVDTFETQYF. The CDR3 DNA is TGTGCCAGCAGCGTAGATACCTTTGAGACCCAGTACTTC.

The chain recombines TRBV30 with TRBJ1-2; weak D call: TRBD1 (5 bases). From germline, CDR1 is GTSNPN and CDR2 SVGIG (reference sequence). V lost 7 bases and J 0 bases, leaving 15 bases between the germline ends. The CDR3 is made up of 14 amino acids. The CDR3 spells CASQSGRANYGYTF. The DNA of the CDR3 is TGTGCCTCCCAATCGGGACGGGCTAACTATGGCTACACCTTC.

The chain carries TRBV19 and TRBJ1-6; possible D gene TRBD1, 5 bases. CDR1 is LNHDA, CDR2 SQIVND, per germline (reference sequence). Trimming took 3 bases from V and 5 from J, leaving 11 bases between them. CDR3 size: 15 residues. CDR3 coding DNA: TGTGCCAGTAGTATCCGGGGGGGAGATAATTCACCCCTCCACTTT. Its protein product is CASSIRGGDNSPLHF.